The 22 T cell receptor beta chains below all came from one sample that was sequenced in a study of blood T cell repertoires in COVID-19. The protocol was immunoSEQ multiplex PCR, while the TCRdb copy is restricted to in-frame clones and leaves out a portion. The table has hundreds of thousands of clones, 90% seen once; the top ten hold over 0.75%. The sample taken for sequencing was PBMCs or T cells enriched from blood (not recorded which). The origin of the receptors is a man aged 50 or older who had been exposed to COVID-19.

The chain couples TRBV28 to TRBJ1-2; D gene unclear. The CDR3 is 11 amino acids. V was clipped by 5 bases and J by 8 bases, with 9 bases between them. CDR1 and CDR2 from the germline V gene are MDHEN and SYDVKM. The DNA for the CDR3 is TGTGCCAGCAGTGCCCCTAGGGGCTACACCTTC. Its translation: CASSAPRGYTF.

This clone was picked up one time. The rearrangement uses TRBV19 and TRBJ1-6; D may be TRBD1 (5 bases). Germline V gene sequence: CDR1 LNHDA, CDR2 SQIVND (reference sequence). CDR3 length equals 14 residues. Trimming left V 10 bases short and J 7 bases short, with 17 bases between. CDR3 sequence reads: CATQGVIRNSPLHF. DNA of the CDR3: TGTGCCACCCAAGGGGTAATAAGGAATTCACCCCTCCACTTT.

This clone was found a few times. The chain carries TRBV21-1 and TRBJ1-5; TRBD1 reflects the table's D call only, with no check against the DNA. TRBV21-1 is shown as a pseudogene. CDR3 length equals 18 residues. The CDR3 spells CASSKEYGTGMGNQPQHF. DNA for the CDR3: TGTGCCAGCAGCAAAGAATATGGGACAGGGATGGGCAATCAGCCCCAGCATTTT.

The chain joins TRBV6-1 to TRBJ1-5, with a tentative D call TRBD1 (6 bases). CDR3 length equals 13 residues. Germline loops: CDR1 MNHNS, CDR2 SASEGT. V lost 2 bases, J lost 7 bases, and 9 bases lay in between. The CDR3 bases are TGTGCCAGCAGTGAAAACAGGGAACAGCCCCAGCATTTT. It specifies CASSENREQPQHF.

The chain is built from TRBV7-6 and TRBJ1-5; tentatively, D is TRBD1 (6 bases). The CDR3 is 15 amino acids. With 0 bases removed from V and 6 bases from J, the gap between germline ends came to 12 bases. CDR1 and CDR2 (germline): SGHVS, FNYEAQ. CDR3 amino acids: CASSLAGQGTQPQHF. The CDR3 DNA reads TGTGCCAGCAGCTTAGCGGGGCAGGGGACTCAGCCCCAGCATTTT.

V usage is TRBV11-3 and J usage is TRBJ2-1; tentative D call: TRBD2 (5 bases). CDR3 length: 15 residues. Germline-derived CDR1 and CDR2 are SGHNT and YENEEA. The V end was cut by 0 bases, the J end by 7 bases, with 13 bases between. In DNA, the CDR3 is TGTGCCAGCAGCTTAGAAATGGCGGGTTTGAATGAGCAGTTCTTC. Its translation is CASSLEMAGLNEQFF.

The chain couples TRBV6-5 to TRBJ1-1; D is uncertain. This CDR3 region has 14 residues. Germline V gene sequence: CDR1 MNHEY, CDR2 SVGAGI. The V and J ends lost 1 base and 3 bases respectively, with 9 bases between them. The CDR3: CASSYYRSDTEAFF. For the CDR3, the DNA is TGTGCCAGCAGTTACTACCGTAGCGACACTGAAGCTTTCTTT.

This chain joins TRBV6-5 and TRBJ2-1, with D possibly being TRBD2 (6 bases). The CDR3 runs to 16 residues. The V end lost 4 bases, the J end lost 2 bases, and 15 bases lay between the germline ends. Germline lookup yields CDR1 MNHEY and CDR2 SVGAGI. The CDR3 DNA follows: TGTGCCAGCAGTTCGACTAGAAAGGTCCCCTACAATGAGCAGTTCTTC. Protein: CASSSTRKVPYNEQFF.

This clone showed up just once. V usage is TRBV19 and J usage is TRBJ2-3, with a possible D match to TRBD2 (6 bases). Germline loops: CDR1 LNHDA, CDR2 SQIVND (reference sequence). V was pared by 3 bases and J by 6 bases, with 16 bases between. CDR3 length: 15 residues. CDR3 amino acids: CASSMEQYAGDTQYF. In DNA form, the CDR3 reads TGTGCCAGTAGTATGGAACAATACGCGGGGGATACGCAGTATTTT.

The CDR3 loop is CASSPRLAGTSTGELFF. CDR3 DNA sequence: TGCGCCAGCAGCCCACGACTAGCGGGGACGAGCACCGGGGAGCTGTTTTTT. V is TRBV5-1 and J is TRBJ2-2; 11 positions match TRBD2. V lost 4 bases and J lost 4; bases outside the gene matches: 9. The V gene's germline CDR1 is SGHRS and CDR2 YFSETQ. The CDR3 totals 17 residues.

This CDR3 is CASRLQQGAGSPLHF. In DNA form, the CDR3 reads TGTGCCAGCAGGCTCCAACAGGGTGCGGGTTCACCCCTCCACTTT. The chain recombines TRBV2 with TRBJ1-6; D might be TRBD1 (6 bases). The germline V gene encodes CDR1 SNHLY and CDR2 FYNNEI. V lost 6 bases and J lost 9, with 18 bases in between. This CDR3 comprises 15 residues.

This chain joins TRBV7-2 and TRBJ1-2, with D possibly matching TRBD1 (6 bases). CDR1 SGHTA and CDR2 FQGNSA come from the germline V gene. The V and J ends lost 2 bases and 5 bases respectively, with 9 bases between them. This CDR3 is 13 amino acids long. In DNA, the CDR3 is TGTGCCAGCAGCTTATCCCAGGGGTATGGCTACACCTTC. Residues: CASSLSQGYGYTF.

This rearrangement joins TRBV15 to TRBJ2-1; the D gene is possibly TRBD1 (5 bases). The CDR3 is 14 amino acids. The V end lost 4 bases, the J end lost 5 bases, and 12 bases lay between the germline ends. Germline-derived CDR1 and CDR2 are LNHNV and YYDKDF (reference sequence). Here the CDR3 DNA reads TGTGCCACCAGCATCCGGACACCTAACAATGAGCAGTTCTTC. It codes for CATSIRTPNNEQFF.

The gene calls are TRBV18 and TRBJ2-1; 8 nucleotides line up with TRBD1. Germline CDR1 reads KGHSH; CDR2 reads LQKENI. The CDR3 spans 16 residues. Germline trimming cut 0 bases from V and 4 bases from J; bases unmatched to any gene: 5. CDR3 residues: CASSPPAGGAYNEQFF. The CDR3 DNA reads as TGTGCCAGCTCACCACCGGCAGGGGGCGCTTACAATGAGCAGTTCTTC.

The V call is TRBV19, the J call TRBJ2-5, with TRBD2 matching over 8 bases. V shed 3 bases, J shed 1 base, and the junction held 10 bases outside the gene matches. The CDR3 is 17 residues long. Germline V gives CDR1 LNHDA, CDR2 SQIVND (reference sequence). DNA of the CDR3: TGTGCCAGTAGTATTTTAGGCGGGGGGAGACTCCAAGAGACCCAGTACTTC. Amino acid sequence: CASSILGGGRLQETQYF.

This sequence joins TRBV2 and TRBJ1-1, with TRBD1 matching over 8 bases. With V trimmed by 3 bases and J by 4 bases, 7 bases remained unmatched. This CDR3 is 15 amino acids long. Germline V gives CDR1 SNHLY, CDR2 FYNNEI. In nucleotides, the CDR3 is TGTGCCAGCAGTGAGGGGGCAGGGGGCCGCACTGAAGCTTTCTTT. Protein sequence: CASSEGAGGRTEAFF.

The rearrangement joins TRBV4-1 to TRBJ2-1, with 8 bases identical to TRBD2. J lost 2 bases, V lost 1 base, and 7 bases had no gene match. The length of the CDR3 is 17 residues. The germline V gene has CDR1 MGHRA and CDR2 YSYEKL. The CDR3 is CASSQALLADTYNEQFF. The CDR3, as DNA: TGCGCCAGCAGCCAAGCTTTACTAGCGGATACCTACAATGAGCAGTTCTTC.

The gene calls are TRBV6-5 and TRBJ2-7; D is perhaps TRBD1 (6 bases). Looked up from germline, CDR1 is MNHEY and CDR2 is SVGAGI. This CDR3 is 15 amino acids long. V lost 6 bases to trimming and J lost 3 bases, with 18 bases between them. The CDR3 DNA is TGTGCCAGCAGGAGTAGTTGGGACACAGTCTACGAGCAGTACTTC. Translating gives CASRSSWDTVYEQYF.

The rearrangement links TRBV27 to TRBJ1-1; the D is unclear. The CDR3 runs 16 residues. CDR1 and CDR2 from the germline V gene are MNHEY and SMNVEV (reference sequence). Trimming shortened V by 0 bases and J by 4 bases, and 15 bases separated the two germline ends. The CDR3 reads CASSLSPPSGSTEAFF. CDR3 sequence (DNA): TGTGCCAGCAGTTTATCCCCCCCCTCGGGAAGCACTGAAGCTTTCTTT.

This clone was picked up one time. The CDR3 DNA reads TGCGCCAGCAGTGAGGGGGTAGCGGGATACTACGAGCAGTACGTC. Translation: CASSEGVAGYYEQYV. V usage is TRBV10-2 and J usage is TRBJ2-7, with 8 bases identical to TRBD2. The germline CDR1 and CDR2 sequences are WSHSY and SAAADI. J was trimmed by 3 bases and V by 2 bases; bases with no gene match: 6. This CDR3 is built from 15 residues.

The chain links TRBV2 to TRBJ2-2; D remains unclear. The V end was cut by 8 bases, the J end by 7 bases, with 17 bases between. CDR1 and CDR2 (germline): SNHLY, FYNNEI. The CDR3 covers 14 residues. CDR3 in amino acids: CASGLLRQDGELFF. The CDR3, as DNA: TGTGCCAGCGGCCTGCTACGGCAGGACGGGGAGCTGTTTTTT.

This chain joins TRBV5-6 and TRBJ2-7; TRBD2 aligns across 12 bases. The length of the CDR3 is 16 residues. V was pared by 4 bases and J by 7 bases, with 12 bases of the junction left unmatched. CDR1 is SGHDT, CDR2 YYEEEE, per germline. This chain's CDR3 is CASSAPGLAGQGEQYV. The CDR3, as DNA: TGTGCCAGCAGCGCCCCCGGACTAGCGGGGCAGGGGGAGCAGTACGTC.